This is a list of T cell receptor beta chains from one sample in a study of T cell repertoires in cytomegalovirus infection. TCRdb re-derived calls from the reads in MiXCR, one entry per CDR3 protein. The sample lists approximately 89,000 distinct CDR3 sequences; more than 20% were seen once. Their antigens remain unidentified. Specimen: CD8+ T cells from cultured PBMCs, collected from culture after CMV antigen stimulation. Every receptor here comes from a human donor in good health (CMV status not recorded). Some clones in this sample may be carry-over from other donors' samples. Each CDR3 is given with its conserved first and last residue.

V gene	CDR3 length	CDR3 protein
TRBV4-3	16	CASSPEIGLPAGGYTF
TRBV4-3	16	CASSQDLGLTQETQYF
TRBV12-3/TRBV12-4	15	CASSPGDSVNYGYTF
TRBV28	16	CASSLDQGATGYEQYF
TRBV19	15	CASSPRDRGKETQYF
TRBV27	14	CASSIWGRQETQYF
TRBV11-2	15	CASSLTERGSYEQYF
TRBV12-3/TRBV12-4	14	CASTVSGGANEQFF
TRBV27	15	CASRSDRERGQTQYF
TRBV7-9	15	CASSAGTGGHYGYTF
TRBV6-6	13	CASSLSGAYEQYF
TRBV9	19	CASSVANRVASSGANVLTF
TRBV5-6	14	CASSLALAGETQYF
TRBV9	15	CASSVGTTSAGELFF
TRBV5-1	14	CASSFRQLNTEAFF
TRBV7-9	17	CASSLSAGGTDTSPLHF
TRBV29-1	16	CSVEGPDRGHYNEQFF
TRBV2	14	CASSEVQGSYEQYF
TRBV5-1	14	CASSLAPGSNEQFF
TRBV12-3/TRBV12-4	11	CASRVQGKLFF
TRBV28	10	CASSFQPQHF
TRBV5-6	13	CASSLGGKPPLHF
TRBV13	12	CASRDSGNTIYF
TRBV18	14	CASSPPERTHEQYF
TRBV7-6	15	CASSLERTDYYEQYF
TRBV9	13	CASSVGHRDEQYF
TRBV19	15	CASSILRTGRSPLHF
TRBV5-4	14	CASSLAGEVTEAFF
TRBV18	13	CASSHPSQGEAFF
TRBV7-9	13	CASSSPGAREQFF
TRBV6-6	15	CASSLGGDSNQPQHF
TRBV6-2/TRBV6-3	11	CASTLGQRWYF
TRBV6-5	13	CASSWEGAGELFF
TRBV6-5	15	CASSRTTGMSYEQYF
TRBV19	15	CASSIGSSGANVLTF
TRBV11-2	13	CASSFRQHNEQFF
TRBV4-3	17	CASCQALPSDVEETQYF
TRBV24-1	14	CATSDPRTAGEAFF
TRBV6-2/TRBV6-3	8	CAGKKAFF
TRBV4-3	17	CASSQDDREADTGELFF
TRBV18	15	CASSPSSGFYNEQFF
TRBV20-1	17	CSARDPSRLAGQETQYF
TRBV6-2/TRBV6-3	13	CASSYRLGNEQFF
TRBV7-6	12	CASSLGEYEQYF
TRBV19	13	CASSEGSAYEQYF
TRBV4-1	14	CASSQDGSDNEQFF
TRBV6-5	14	CASSSSGVRYEQYF
TRBV12-3/TRBV12-4	14	CASSLTGGGQPQHF
TRBV9	14	CASSAGVYNSPLHF
TRBV5-1	15	CASMAEGSSFGELFF
TRBV7-8	20	CASSFTTGTSGGRRTDTQYF
TRBV29-1	15	CSVESRLKANWGYTF
TRBV4-1	16	CASSQEWDRAAEKLFF
TRBV7-2	13	CASSLFQVDTQYF
TRBV6-1	15	CASSEVGVANTEAFF